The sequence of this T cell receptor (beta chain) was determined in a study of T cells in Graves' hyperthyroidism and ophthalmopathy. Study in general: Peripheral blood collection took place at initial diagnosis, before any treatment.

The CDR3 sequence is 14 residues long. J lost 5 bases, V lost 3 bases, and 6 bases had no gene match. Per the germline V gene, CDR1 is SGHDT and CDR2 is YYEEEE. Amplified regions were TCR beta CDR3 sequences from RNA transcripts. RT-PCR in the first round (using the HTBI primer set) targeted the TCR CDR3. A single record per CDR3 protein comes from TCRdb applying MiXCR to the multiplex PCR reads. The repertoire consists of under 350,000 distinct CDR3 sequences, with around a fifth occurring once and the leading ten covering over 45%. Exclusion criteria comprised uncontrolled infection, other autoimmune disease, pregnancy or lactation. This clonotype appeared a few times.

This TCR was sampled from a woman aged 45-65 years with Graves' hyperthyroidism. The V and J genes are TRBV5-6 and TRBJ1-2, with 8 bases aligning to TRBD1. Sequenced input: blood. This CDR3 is CASSSGTGYYGYTF. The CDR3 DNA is TGTGCCAGCAGCTCAGGGACAGGCTATTATGGCTACACCTTC.